This T cell receptor (beta chain) was recovered during a study of cytomegalovirus exposure and HLA in healthy donors. All the people who gave samples were healthy bone marrow donors. Study results and caveats: Within the data, a cluster of highly shared sequence variants was likely a sequencing artifact. Within an earlier analysis, most TCR beta V segments proved productive either about 90% or about 30% of the time.

The CDR3 is 17 residues long. Germline loops: CDR1 SGHTA, CDR2 FQGNSA. V lost 7 bases to trimming and J lost 0 bases, with 20 bases between them. The primer mix had 60 Vbeta and 13 Jbeta primers. Here immunoSEQ multiplex PCR was the method, and the copy in TCRdb shows in-frame clones only, minus some. This sample has 110,000 or so clones, with about 83% found just once. This clone was seen once. Its target is unknown. The chain recombines TRBV7-2 with TRBJ2-3; D gene uncertain. The source of this sequence is a man in his late teens or twenties in good health and CMV-seronegative. Sequenced input: PBMCs. The CDR3 reads CASTPPRRQPSTDTQYF. The CDR3 bases are TGTGCCAGCACCCCTCCCCGGCGGCAGCCTAGCACAGATACGCAGTATTTT.